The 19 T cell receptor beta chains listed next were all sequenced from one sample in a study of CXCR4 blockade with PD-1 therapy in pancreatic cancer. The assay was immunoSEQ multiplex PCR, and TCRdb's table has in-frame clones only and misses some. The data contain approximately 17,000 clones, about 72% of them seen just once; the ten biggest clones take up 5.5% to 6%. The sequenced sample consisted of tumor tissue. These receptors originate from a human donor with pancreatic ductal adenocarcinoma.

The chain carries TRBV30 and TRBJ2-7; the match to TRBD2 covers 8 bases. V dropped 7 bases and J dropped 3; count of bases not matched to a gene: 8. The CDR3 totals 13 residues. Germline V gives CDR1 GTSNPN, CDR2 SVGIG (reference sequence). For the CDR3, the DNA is TGTGCCTCTGACGCCAGCGGGAGCTACGAGCAGTACTTC. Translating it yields CASDASGSYEQYF.

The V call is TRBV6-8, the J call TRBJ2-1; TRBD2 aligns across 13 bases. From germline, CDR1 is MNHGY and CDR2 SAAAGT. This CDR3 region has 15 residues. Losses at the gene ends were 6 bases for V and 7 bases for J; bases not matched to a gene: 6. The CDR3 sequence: CASSPGLAGVNEQFF. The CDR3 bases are TGTGCCAGCAGCCCTGGACTAGCGGGGGTGAATGAGCAGTTCTTC.

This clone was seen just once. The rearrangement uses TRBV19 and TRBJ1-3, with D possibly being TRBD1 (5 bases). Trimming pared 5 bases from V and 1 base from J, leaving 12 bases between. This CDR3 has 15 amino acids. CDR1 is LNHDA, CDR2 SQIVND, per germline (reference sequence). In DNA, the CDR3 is TGTGCCAGTAGTCCCGACAGAGGGTCTGGAAACACCATATATTTT. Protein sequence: CASSPDRGSGNTIYF.

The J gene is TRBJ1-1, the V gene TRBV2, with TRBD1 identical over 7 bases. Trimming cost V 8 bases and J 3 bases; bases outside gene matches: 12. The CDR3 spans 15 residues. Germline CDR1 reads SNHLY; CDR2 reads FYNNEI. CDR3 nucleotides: TGTGCCAGCCAGTACGGTGGGACAGTGGACACTGAAGCTTTCTTT. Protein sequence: CASQYGGTVDTEAFF. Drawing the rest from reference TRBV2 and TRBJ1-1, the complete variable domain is EPEVTQTPSHQVTQMGQEVILRCVPISNHLYFYWYRQILGQKVEFLVSFYNNEISEKSEIFDDQFSVERPDGSNFTLKIRSTKLEDSAMYFCASQYGGTVDTEAFFGQGTRLTVV.

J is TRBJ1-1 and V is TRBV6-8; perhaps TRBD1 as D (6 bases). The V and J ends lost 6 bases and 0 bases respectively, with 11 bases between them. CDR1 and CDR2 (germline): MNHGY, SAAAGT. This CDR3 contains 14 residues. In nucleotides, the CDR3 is TGTGCCAGCAGGCCGGGACAACTGAACACTGAAGCTTTCTTT. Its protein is CASRPGQLNTEAFF.

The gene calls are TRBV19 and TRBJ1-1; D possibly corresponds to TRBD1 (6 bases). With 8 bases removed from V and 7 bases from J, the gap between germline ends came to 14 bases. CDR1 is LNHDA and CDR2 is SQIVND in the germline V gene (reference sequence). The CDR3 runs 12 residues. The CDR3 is CASRPGAGEAFF. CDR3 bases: TGTGCCAGTCGCCCAGGGGCGGGTGAAGCTTTCTTT.

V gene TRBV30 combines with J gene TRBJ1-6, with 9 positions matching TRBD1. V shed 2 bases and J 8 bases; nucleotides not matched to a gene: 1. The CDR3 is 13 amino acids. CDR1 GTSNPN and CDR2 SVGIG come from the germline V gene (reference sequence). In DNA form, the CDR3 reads TGTGCCTGGAGTCGGGACAGGGATTCACCCCTCCACTTT. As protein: CAWSRDRDSPLHF.

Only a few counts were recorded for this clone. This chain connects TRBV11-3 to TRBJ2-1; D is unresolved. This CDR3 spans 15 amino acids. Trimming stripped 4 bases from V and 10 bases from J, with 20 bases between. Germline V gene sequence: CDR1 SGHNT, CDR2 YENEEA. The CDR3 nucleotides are TGTGCCAGCAGCTACTCTGTTGGCGAGTTCGGGGAGCAGTTCTTC. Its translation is CASSYSVGEFGEQFF. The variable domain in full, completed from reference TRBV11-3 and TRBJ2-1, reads EAGVVQSPRYKIIEKKQPVAFWCNPISGHNTLYWYLQNLGQGPELLIRYENEEAVDDSQLPKDRFSAERLKGVDSTLKIQPAELGDSAVYLCASSYSVGEFGEQFFGPGTRLTVL.

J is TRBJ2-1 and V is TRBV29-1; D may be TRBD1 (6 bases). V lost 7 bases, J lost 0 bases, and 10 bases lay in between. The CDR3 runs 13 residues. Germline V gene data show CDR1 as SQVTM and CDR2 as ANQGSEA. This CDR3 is CSGGTSSYNEQFF. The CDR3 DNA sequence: TGCAGCGGGGGGACAAGCTCCTACAATGAGCAGTTCTTC.

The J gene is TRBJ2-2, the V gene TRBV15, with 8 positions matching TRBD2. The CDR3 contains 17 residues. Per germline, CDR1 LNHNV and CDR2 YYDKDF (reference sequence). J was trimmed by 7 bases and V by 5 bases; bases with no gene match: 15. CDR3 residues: CATSGDTGGRFGGELFF. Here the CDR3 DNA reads TGTGCCACCAGCGGCGACACGGGCGGGAGGTTTGGCGGGGAGCTGTTTTTT.

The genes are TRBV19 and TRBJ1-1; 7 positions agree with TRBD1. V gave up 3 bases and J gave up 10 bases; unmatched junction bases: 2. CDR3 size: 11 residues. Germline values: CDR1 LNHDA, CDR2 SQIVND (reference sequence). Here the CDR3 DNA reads TGTGCCAGTAGTATTCCAGGGGGAGCTTTCTTT. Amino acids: CASSIPGGAFF.

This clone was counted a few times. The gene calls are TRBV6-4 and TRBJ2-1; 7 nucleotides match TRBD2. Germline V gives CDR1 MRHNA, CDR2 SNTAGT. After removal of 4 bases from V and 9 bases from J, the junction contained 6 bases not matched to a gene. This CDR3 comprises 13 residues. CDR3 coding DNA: TGTGCCAGCAGTGTACTAGCGATGAGTGAGCAGTTCTTC. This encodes CASSVLAMSEQFF.

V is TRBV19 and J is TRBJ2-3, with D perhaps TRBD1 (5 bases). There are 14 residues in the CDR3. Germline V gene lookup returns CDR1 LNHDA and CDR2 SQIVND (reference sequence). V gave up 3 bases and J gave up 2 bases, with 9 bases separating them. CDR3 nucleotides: TGTGCCAGTAGTATTGGGGCAGCCACAGATACGCAGTATTTT. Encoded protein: CASSIGAATDTQYF.

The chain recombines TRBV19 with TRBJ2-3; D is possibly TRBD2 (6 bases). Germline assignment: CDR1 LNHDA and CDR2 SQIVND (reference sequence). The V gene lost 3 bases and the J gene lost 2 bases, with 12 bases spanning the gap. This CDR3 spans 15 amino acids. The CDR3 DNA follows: TGTGCCAGTAGTATGTCCGGACTACTCACAGATACGCAGTATTTT. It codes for CASSMSGLLTDTQYF.

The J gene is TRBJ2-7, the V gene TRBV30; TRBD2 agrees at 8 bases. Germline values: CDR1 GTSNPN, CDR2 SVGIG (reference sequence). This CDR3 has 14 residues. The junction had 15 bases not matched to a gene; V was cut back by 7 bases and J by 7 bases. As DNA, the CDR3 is TGTGCCTACGTAGCGGGGAGGGCCCTCGAGGAGCAGTACTTC. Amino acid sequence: CAYVAGRALEEQYF.

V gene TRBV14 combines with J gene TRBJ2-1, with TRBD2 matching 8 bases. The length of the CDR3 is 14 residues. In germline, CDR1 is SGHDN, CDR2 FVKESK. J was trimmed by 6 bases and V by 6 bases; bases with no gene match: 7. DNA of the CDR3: TGTGCCAGCAGTGGGACTAGAGGAGGCAATGAGCAGTTCTTC. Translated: CASSGTRGGNEQFF.

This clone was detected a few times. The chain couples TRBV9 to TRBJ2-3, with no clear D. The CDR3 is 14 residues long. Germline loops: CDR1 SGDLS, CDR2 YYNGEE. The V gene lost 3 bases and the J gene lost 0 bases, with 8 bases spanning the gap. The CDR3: CASSGRVSTDTQYF. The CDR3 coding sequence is TGTGCCAGCAGCGGTCGGGTTAGCACAGATACGCAGTATTTT. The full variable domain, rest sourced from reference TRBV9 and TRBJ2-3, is DSGVTQTPKHLITATGQRVTLRCSPRSGDLSVYWYQQSLDQGLQFLIQYYNGEERAKGNILERFSAQQFPDLHSELNLSSLELGDSALYFCASSGRVSTDTQYFGPGTRLTVL.

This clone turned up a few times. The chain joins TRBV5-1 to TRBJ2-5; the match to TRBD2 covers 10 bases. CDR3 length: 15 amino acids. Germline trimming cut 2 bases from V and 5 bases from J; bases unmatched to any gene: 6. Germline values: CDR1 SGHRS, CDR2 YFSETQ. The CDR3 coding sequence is TGCGCCAGCAGCTTATCTAGCGGGAGTTACGAGACCCAGTACTTC. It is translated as CASSLSSGSYETQYF.

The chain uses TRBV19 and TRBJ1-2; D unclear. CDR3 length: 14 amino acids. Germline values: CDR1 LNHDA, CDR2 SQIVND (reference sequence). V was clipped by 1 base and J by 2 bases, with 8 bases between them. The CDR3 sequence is CASSIAPENYGYTF. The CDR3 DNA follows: TGTGCCAGTAGTATAGCCCCGGAGAACTATGGCTACACCTTC.